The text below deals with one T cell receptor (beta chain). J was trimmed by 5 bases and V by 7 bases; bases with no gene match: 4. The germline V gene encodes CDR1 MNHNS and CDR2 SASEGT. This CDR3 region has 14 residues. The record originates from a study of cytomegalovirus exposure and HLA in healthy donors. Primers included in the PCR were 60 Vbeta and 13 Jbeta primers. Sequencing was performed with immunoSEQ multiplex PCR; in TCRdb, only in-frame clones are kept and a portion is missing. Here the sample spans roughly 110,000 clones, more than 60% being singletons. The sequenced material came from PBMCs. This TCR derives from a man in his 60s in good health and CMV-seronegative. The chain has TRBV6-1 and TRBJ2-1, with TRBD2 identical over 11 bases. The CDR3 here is CASTILAGDNEQFF. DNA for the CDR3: TGTGCCAGCACCATACTAGCGGGGGACAATGAGCAGTTCTTC.